The 14 T cell receptor beta chains in this list originate from one sample, sequenced in a study of T-cell reconstitution after alpha-beta-depleted transplantation in children. Molecular barcoding with unique molecular identifiers was used for the TCRbeta library. TCRdb recomputed calls from the PCR reads with MiXCR, one row per CDR3 protein. This repertoire shows approximately 490,000 distinct CDR3 sequences, roughly an eighth found once; its top ten account for roughly 5.4%. Specimen: PBMCs from the stem cell graft donor, collected from the stem cell graft. The receptors here all came from a human donor who donated a stem cell graft to a child with combined immunodeficiency.

The table lists this clonotype with a few counts. The chain links TRBV6-5 to TRBJ2-1; weak D call: TRBD1 (5 bases). Germline V lookup: CDR1 MNHEY, CDR2 SVGAGI. V was cut by 2 bases and J by 8 bases, with 13 bases left in between. The CDR3 has 14 amino acids. CDR3: CASSYGDSNDEQFF. CDR3 DNA: TGTGCCAGCAGTTACGGAGACAGCAACGATGAGCAGTTCTTC.

The J gene is TRBJ1-6, the V gene TRBV28; 10 bases align to TRBD1. Germline CDR1 is MDHEN and CDR2 is SYDVKM. The CDR3 is made up of 15 amino acids. V lost 6 bases and J lost 9; bases outside the gene matches: 8. DNA of the CDR3: TGTGCCAGCAGCTTGACAGGGGGCGCGGGTTCACCCCTCCACTTT. Amino acids: CASSLTGGAGSPLHF.

CDR3 protein: CASTPGGEQEKLFF. The CDR3, as DNA: TGCGCCAGCACCCCGGGAGGGGAACAGGAAAAACTGTTTTTT. J is TRBJ1-4 and V is TRBV5-1; the D gene is possibly TRBD1 (5 bases). This CDR3 has 14 residues. V lost 6 bases and J lost 8, with 17 bases in between. Germline V gene data show CDR1 as SGHRS and CDR2 as YFSETQ. Based on the CDR3 plus reference TRBV5-1 and TRBJ1-4, the full variable domain is KAGVTQTPRYLIKTRGQQVTLSCSPISGHRSVSWYQQTPGQGLQFLFEYFSETQRNKGNFPGRFSGRQFSNSRSEMNVSTLELGDSALYLCASTPGGEQEKLFFGSGTQLSVL.

The sample holds many counts of this clonotype. The chain joins TRBV6-5 to TRBJ2-1; 9 bases align to TRBD2. V lost 7 bases, J lost 1 base, and 11 bases stayed unmatched. Germline values: CDR1 MNHEY, CDR2 SVGAGI. This CDR3 spans 17 amino acids. The DNA of the CDR3 is TGTGCCAGCATACTTGGCCTAGCGGGATCGTCCTACAATGAGCAGTTCTTC. Translated, it gives CASILGLAGSSYNEQFF.

The chain couples TRBV9 to TRBJ1-1, with a possible D match to TRBD1 (5 bases). This CDR3 contains 16 residues. Germline assignment: CDR1 SGDLS and CDR2 YYNGEE. With 4 bases removed from V and 8 bases from J, the gap between germline ends came to 24 bases. The CDR3 sequence is CASSYSQTAGYSEAFF. In DNA form, the CDR3 reads TGTGCCAGCAGCTACTCCCAGACAGCGGGCTATAGCGAAGCTTTCTTT.

The rearrangement uses TRBV14 and TRBJ2-4; no clear D. V lost 0 bases, J lost 3 bases, and 6 bases lay in between. The CDR3 is 14 amino acids. Germline V lookup: CDR1 SGHDN, CDR2 FVKESK. For the CDR3, the DNA is TGTGCCAGCAGCCAAGATTGGTACAAAAACATTCAGTACTTC. It translates to CASSQDWYKNIQYF.

There are a few counts of this clonotype. The CDR3 loop is CASSPESSREQYF. The CDR3 coding sequence is TGCGCCAGCAGCCCGGAGAGCAGCCGGGAGCAGTACTTC. The V gene is TRBV5-1, the J gene TRBJ2-7; no firm D call. The germline V and J ends were trimmed by 4 bases and 7 bases, with 15 bases remaining between them. Germline CDR1 reads SGHRS; CDR2 reads YFSETQ. This CDR3 region has 13 residues.

This clonotype was found a few times. This chain uses TRBV12-3 or TRBV12-4 with TRBJ1-5; possibly TRBD1 for D (6 bases). Trimming cost V 6 bases and J 7 bases, with 16 bases left between them. This CDR3 spans 14 amino acids. The CDR3 DNA reads TGTGCCAGCAGCCGAGGACAGTTCGGCCAGCCCCAGCATTTT. This gives the protein CASSRGQFGQPQHF.

CDR3 nucleotide sequence: TGTGCCAGCAGCTTAGTGGGCACCCAGACAGATACGCAGTATTTT. Protein: CASSLVGTQTDTQYF. The chain uses TRBV7-2 and TRBJ2-3; D gene uncertain. The germline gives CDR1 SGHTA, CDR2 FQGNSA. The CDR3 is 15 residues long. V was clipped by 1 base and J by 3 bases, with 11 bases between them.

This clonotype was seen only a few times. V and J are TRBV10-3 and TRBJ1-2, with 9 bases aligning to TRBD1. J gave up 8 bases and V 5 bases, and 12 bases lay outside the gene matches. CDR3 length: 15 amino acids. Germline CDR1 ENHRY, CDR2 SYGVKD. CDR3 residues: CAISTAGTGREGYTF. CDR3 DNA sequence: TGTGCCATCAGTACCGCCGGGACAGGGAGGGAAGGCTACACCTTC.

The V and J genes are TRBV27 and TRBJ2-3, with 11 bases aligning to TRBD2. CDR3 length: 19 amino acids. Germline-derived CDR1 and CDR2 are MNHEY and SMNVEV (reference sequence). With 6 bases clipped from V and 0 bases from J, the junction kept 14 bases outside the gene matches. The chain's CDR3 is CASSRRLAGGKTSTDTQYF. For the CDR3, the DNA is TGTGCCAGCAGCCGGCGGCTAGCGGGGGGTAAAACTAGCACAGATACGCAGTATTTT.

V usage is TRBV9 and J usage is TRBJ2-5; D remains ambiguous. The CDR3 sequence is 14 residues long. Looked up from germline, CDR1 is SGDLS and CDR2 is YYNGEE. Trimming cost V 3 bases and J 1 base, with 10 bases left between them. CDR3 protein: CASSAGGSQETQYF. In DNA, the CDR3 is TGTGCCAGCAGCGCCGGCGGAAGCCAAGAGACCCAGTACTTC.

This clonotype was counted only a few times. The rearrangement joins TRBV3-1 to TRBJ2-7, with D perhaps given as TRBD1 or TRBD2 (5 bases each). Deletions cut 1 base from V and 3 bases from J, with 16 bases between. The CDR3 spans 16 residues. Germline values: CDR1 LGHDT, CDR2 YNNKEL (reference sequence). For the CDR3, the DNA is TGTGCCAGCAGCCAAGGGGGACCGGATGAGGGCTACGAGCAGTACTTC. This sequence encodes CASSQGGPDEGYEQYF.

This clonotype was seen more than once but under ten times. The chain joins TRBV12-3 or TRBV12-4 to TRBJ1-1; no reliable D call. With 3 bases removed from V and 5 bases from J, the gap between germline ends came to 10 bases. The CDR3 contains 13 residues. CDR3 in DNA: TGTGCCAGCAGTTTTGTTGCCGGGACTGAAGCTTTCTTT. Translating gives CASSFVAGTEAFF.